This T cell receptor (beta chain) was found in a study of blood T cell repertoires in COVID-19. CDR3 size: 18 residues. Trimming took 2 bases from V and 2 from J; bases not matched to a gene: 11. Germline CDR1 is SEHNR and CDR2 is FQNEAQ (reference sequence). Sequencing used immunoSEQ multiplex PCR; TCRdb keeps in-frame clones, though not all of them. The sample has roughly 400,000 clones; around 92% are singletons. This clone was seen more than once but under ten times. The specimen sequenced was PBMCs or T cells enriched from blood (not recorded which). The rearrangement uses TRBV7-9 and TRBJ2-1, with 8 bases matching TRBD2. This sequence was found in a woman younger than 45 who had recovered from COVID-19. The CDR3 sequence: CASSLPGGPRRPYNEQFF. DNA of the CDR3: TGTGCCAGCAGCTTACCGGGGGGGCCCAGGCGGCCCTACAATGAGCAGTTCTTC.